A selection of T cell receptor beta chains follows, all from one sample in a study of response to subunit inactivated influenza vaccine. Using its own MiXCR run on the RT-PCR reads, TCRdb lists one record per CDR3 protein. The sample holds 500,000 to 600,000 distinct CDR3 sequences, less than 15% seen once. The sequencing here drew on PBMCs from blood, taken 12 days after vaccination. Receptors were obtained from a man in his fifties who received an inactivated influenza vaccine. The CDR3 runs from the conserved cysteine through the conserved F or W.

TRBV28,CASSFEGLNRYEQYF
TRBV29-1,CSATGTVAYEQYF
TRBV20-1,CSATGAWHTEAFF
TRBV7-9,CASSLDAGTHNEQFF
TRBV28,CASSLLGLTSGSYEQFF
TRBV12-3/TRBV12-4,CSSGLSKTYNEQFF
TRBV20-1,CSAPGQDDSYNEQFF
TRBV7-9,CASSLGGGLTYNEQFF
TRBV19,CASSMPGGFEQYF
TRBV12-3/TRBV12-4,CASSFRVWTGKETQYF
TRBV20-1,CSAIQGWDEQYF
TRBV7-9,CASSPWTASNEQFF
TRBV6-6,CASGQVNTGELFF
TRBV4-1,CASSQGIQLGLLNEQFF
TRBV5-1,CASSLSGGPVADTQYF
TRBV6-1,CASSQTSGGTYEQYF
TRBV6-2/TRBV6-3,CASKPVTSGRRIYNEQFF
TRBV7-9,CAIAVPGLSWEQYF
TRBV6-1,CASSEGRLFSGNTIYF
TRBV6-5,CASSYSGLAGVDEQFF
TRBV5-6,CASSLLGEGGSYNEQFF
TRBV7-9,CASSPSPGTGDDYGYTF
TRBV30,CAGGQGGFTEAFF
TRBV7-9,CASSPEGVLTGELFF
TRBV6-5,CASSLETGAAKNIQYF
TRBV12-3/TRBV12-4,CASSFDRETDTQYF
TRBV5-1,CASSAGWRGQQETQYF
TRBV7-9,CASSLTSGANEQYF
TRBV11-2,CASRLIQGPSYNERFF
TRBV7-8,CASAGGRHFQETQYF
TRBV28,CASKDRGLTQYF
TRBV7-2,CASSLSAGLPYEQYF
TRBV29-1,CSVDLAGNEQFF
TRBV2,CASKRGEQETQYF
TRBV18,CASSRDRPSNQPQHF
TRBV7-2,CASSLGLAANTGELFF
TRBV15,CATSRVPGALDTQYF
TRBV20-1,CSASGRVWRGANVLTF
TRBV12-3/TRBV12-4,CASSPQGAYNSPLHF
TRBV9,CASSLGGNLYNEQFF
TRBV4-2,CASSQEWPNYEQYF
TRBV5-1,CASSQYGTVGGEKLFF
TRBV5-1,CASSGVGPNTGELFF
TRBV4-2,CASSQLHDGTSGPEQYF
TRBV7-9,CASSLDLKGEAFF
TRBV4-3,CASSQGEGPSSYNEQFF
TRBV7-2,CASSLGAGVETQYF
TRBV3-1,CASSRIYPAGGLEEQFF
TRBV5-5,CASSLAQGVIYTF
TRBV12-3/TRBV12-4,CASSFHRAQQFF
TRBV7-8,CASSPLTGLSGNTIYF
TRBV5-1,CASSFGTAHLAETQYF
TRBV20-1,CRTSGYNEQFF
TRBV5-1,CASSGRTGSDSPLHF
TRBV5-1,CASSWRGDRGDTQYF
TRBV6-2/TRBV6-3,CASSRIGGDEQFF
TRBV4-3,CASSQLVAGELFF
TRBV6-2/TRBV6-3,CASRISGFSYNEQFF